These 2 T cell receptor beta chains were all obtained from the same sample, sequenced in a study of cytomegalovirus exposure and HLA in healthy donors. Sequenced by immunoSEQ multiplex PCR; TCRdb stores in-frame clones only, minus some. In the table there are approximately 130,000 clones, 80% to 90% of which are singletons. Sequenced input: PBMCs. These receptors were obtained from a woman aged 18-30 years in good health and CMV-seronegative.

This clone was counted a single time. The sample holds other DNA sequences that translate to the same CDR3. The chain carries TRBV28 and TRBJ2-5; 16 bases agree with TRBD2. The CDR3 totals 16 residues. With 5 bases clipped from V and 5 bases from J, the junction kept 5 bases outside the gene matches. In germline, CDR1 is MDHEN, CDR2 SYDVKM. The CDR3 nucleotides are TGTGCCAGCAGTCCGGGACTAGCGGGGGGGCGGGAGACCCAGTACTTC. Protein sequence: CASSPGLAGGRETQYF. Complete variable domain (other parts from reference TRBV28 and TRBJ2-5): DVKVTQSSRYLVKRTGEKVFLECVQDMDHENMFWYRQDPGLGLRLIYFSYDVKMKEKGDIPEGYSVSREKKERFSLILESASTNQTSMYLCASSPGLAGGRETQYFGPGTRLLVL.

The gene calls are TRBV27 and TRBJ2-3, with TRBD2 identical over 9 bases. The junction had 5 bases not matched to a gene; V was cut back by 6 bases and J by 1 base. CDR3 length: 15 amino acids. Germline V gene lookup returns CDR1 MNHEY and CDR2 SMNVEV (reference sequence). DNA of the CDR3: TGTGCCAGCAGCCGACTAGCGGCACGCACAGATACGCAGTATTTT. It specifies CASSRLAARTDTQYF.